Listed here are 24 T cell receptor beta chains from one sample, sequenced in a study of cytomegalovirus exposure and HLA in healthy donors. PCR used 60 Vbeta primers and 13 Jbeta primers. Libraries were prepared by immunoSEQ multiplex PCR; TCRdb keeps only in-frame clonotypes and omits some of them. Of approximately 170,000 clones in the sample, over 60% were seen once. Sequencing was done on a sample of PBMCs. The source is a man aged 30 to 39 in good health and CMV-seropositive.

The genes are TRBV5-1 and TRBJ2-3; the D is unclear. CDR3 length: 14 amino acids. Looked up from germline, CDR1 is SGHRS and CDR2 is YFSETQ. Trimming removed 4 bases from V and 5 bases from J, with 14 bases in between. The CDR3, as DNA: TGCGCCAGCAGCCGACAACCCTCACAAGATACGCAGTATTTT. This encodes CASSRQPSQDTQYF.

The chain carries TRBV7-9 and TRBJ1-2; possible D gene TRBD1, 5 bases. This CDR3 comprises 13 residues. Germline CDR1 SEHNR, CDR2 FQNEAQ (reference sequence). Deletions cut 5 bases from V and 8 bases from J, with 15 bases between. The CDR3 reads CASSRDSAWGYTF. The CDR3 region has the DNA TGTGCCAGCAGCCGCGACAGTGCCTGGGGCTACACCTTC.

This clone showed up just a few times. V gene TRBV28 combines with J gene TRBJ2-7, with a weak D call TRBD2 (6 bases). This CDR3 has 13 residues. In germline, CDR1 is MDHEN, CDR2 SYDVKM. V was pared by 8 bases and J by 0 bases, with 11 bases between. Here the CDR3 reads CASAEGSSYEQYF. CDR3 bases: TGTGCCAGCGCGGAGGGGAGCTCCTACGAGCAGTACTTC.

This clone has only one observation. J is TRBJ2-7 and V is TRBV5-4; D may be TRBD1 (6 bases). This CDR3 region has 15 residues. The ends were cut back, 0 bases at V and 7 bases at J, with 17 bases in the middle. Germline CDR1 is SGHNT and CDR2 is YYREEE (reference sequence). DNA of the CDR3: TGTGCCAGCAGCTTGGACGGGGTCACCCAGGGGGAGCAGTACTTC. Translating it yields CASSLDGVTQGEQYF.

The chain carries TRBV19 and TRBJ2-2, with 9 bases matching TRBD2. The germline gives CDR1 LNHDA, CDR2 SQIVND (reference sequence). With 5 bases clipped from V and 6 bases from J, the junction kept 19 bases outside the gene matches. The CDR3 has 19 residues. DNA for the CDR3: TGTGCCAGTAGTCTCTCCGGCAATAGCGGGAGATCTTTGGCCGGGGAGCTGTTTTTT. Its protein is CASSLSGNSGRSLAGELFF.

V is TRBV7-9 and J is TRBJ1-2, with 8 bases lining up with TRBD1. V lost 1 base, J lost 3 bases, and 7 bases stayed unmatched. Germline CDR1 reads SEHNR; CDR2 reads FQNEAQ (reference sequence). This CDR3 comprises 16 residues. CDR3 in amino acids: CASSLGAGQGDYGYTF. DNA for the CDR3: TGTGCCAGCAGCTTAGGGGCAGGACAGGGAGACTATGGCTACACCTTC.

The genes are TRBV4-3 and TRBJ1-5, with D maybe TRBD1 (6 bases). Germline V lookup: CDR1 LGHNA, CDR2 YSLEER. The CDR3 has 15 amino acids. Trimming removed 4 bases at V and 6 bases at J, with 16 bases between. The CDR3 region is CASSPRAAGAQPQHF. The CDR3 region has the DNA TGCGCCAGCAGCCCCCGGGCGGCAGGGGCTCAGCCCCAGCATTTT.

The chain employs TRBV7-9 and TRBJ1-4; D is perhaps TRBD1 (6 bases). V was clipped by 0 bases and J by 6 bases, with 20 bases between them. Germline assignment: CDR1 SEHNR and CDR2 FQNEAQ (reference sequence). The CDR3 is made up of 18 amino acids. CDR3 sequence: CASSLAGSGDEPDEKLFF. The CDR3 DNA reads TGTGCCAGCAGCTTAGCGGGTTCAGGGGACGAGCCAGATGAAAAACTGTTTTTT.

The count of this clone is one. The rearrangement uses TRBV5-5 and TRBJ1-1; 9 bases match TRBD1. CDR1 and CDR2 (germline): SGHKS, YYEKEE (reference sequence). Unmatched junction bases numbered 5, after V lost 4 bases and J lost 4 bases. The CDR3 loop spans 14 amino acids. CDR3 amino acids: CASSPGQGGTEAFF. DNA of the CDR3: TGTGCCAGCAGCCCGGGACAGGGAGGCACTGAAGCTTTCTTT. Looking up the rest from reference TRBV5-5 and TRBJ1-1 gives the full variable domain: DAGVTQSPTHLIKTRGQQVTLRCSPISGHKSVSWYQQVLGQGPQFIFQYYEKEERGRGNFPDRFSARQFPNYSSELNVNALLLGDSALYLCASSPGQGGTEAFFGQGTRLTVV.

The chain couples TRBV21-1 to TRBJ2-7; TRBD1, the table's D call, lacks a check against the DNA. TRBV21-1 is an annotated pseudogene. This CDR3 spans 15 amino acids. CDR3 DNA sequence: TGTGCCAGCAGCGACTCGAAGGGACAGGGCTACGAGCAGTACTTC. Residues: CASSDSKGQGYEQYF.

This chain connects TRBV9 to TRBJ2-1, with TRBD2 matching over 7 bases. Germline V gives CDR1 SGDLS, CDR2 YYNGEE. V trimming: 0 bases; J trimming: 3 bases; junction bases outside the gene matches: 12. CDR3 size: 18 residues. CDR3 amino acids: CASSVAGTTVLGYNEQFF. CDR3 in DNA: TGTGCCAGCAGCGTAGCAGGGACTACGGTTTTGGGCTACAATGAGCAGTTCTTC.

The CDR3 loop reads CASSVGNYGGYTF. The CDR3 DNA reads as TGTGCCAGCAGCGTAGGTAACTACGGTGGCTACACCTTC. This chain connects TRBV9 to TRBJ1-2, with D unresolved. The V gene's germline CDR1 is SGDLS and CDR2 YYNGEE. The V and J ends lost 0 bases and 7 bases respectively, with 10 bases between them. The CDR3 is 13 residues long.

This clone was seen a handful of times. This chain joins TRBV9 and TRBJ2-3; D gene uncertain. CDR1 is SGDLS, CDR2 YYNGEE, per germline. V shed 0 bases and J shed 0 bases, with 14 bases lying between them. The CDR3 loop spans 17 amino acids. CDR3 region: CASSVGSGGASTDTQYF. CDR3 bases: TGTGCCAGCAGCGTAGGGAGTGGCGGCGCCAGCACAGATACGCAGTATTTT.

There are a few counts of this clone. The chain couples TRBV27 to TRBJ1-1; D call uncertain. V lost 2 bases to trimming and J lost 3 bases, with 7 bases between them. The germline V gene has CDR1 MNHEY and CDR2 SMNVEV (reference sequence). CDR3 size: 13 residues. The CDR3 sequence is CASSLGPDTEAFF. CDR3 bases: TGTGCCAGCAGTTTAGGGCCGGACACTGAAGCTTTCTTT.

This clone turned up a few times. The chain couples TRBV23-1 to TRBJ2-1, with a weak D call TRBD2 (6 bases). TRBV23-1 is filed as an ORF, its function uncertain. The V end lost 1 base, the J end lost 8 bases, and 15 bases lay between the germline ends. The CDR3 contains 15 residues. The CDR3 is CASSQFPGAIDEQFF. The CDR3 DNA sequence: TGCGCCAGCAGTCAATTCCCGGGAGCTATCGATGAGCAGTTCTTC.

J is TRBJ2-7 and V is TRBV6-1; TRBD2 matches 9 bases. Germline values: CDR1 MNHNS, CDR2 SASEGT. The CDR3 has 15 amino acids. The junction had 10 bases not matched to a gene; V was cut back by 6 bases and J by 4 bases. In DNA, the CDR3 is TGTGCCAGCAGCCCCCAGGGTAGCGGGAGTTACGAGCAGTACTTC. Amino acids: CASSPQGSGSYEQYF.

V gene TRBV27 combines with J gene TRBJ2-5; perhaps TRBD1 as D (6 bases). The CDR3 is 17 amino acids. Germline values: CDR1 MNHEY, CDR2 SMNVEV (reference sequence). Trimming shortened V by 3 bases and J by 5 bases, and 22 bases separated the two germline ends. CDR3 nucleotides: TGTGCCAGCAGTTTGCGGTCGGCAGGGGTTAGTAGGGAGACCCAGTACTTC. It yields the protein CASSLRSAGVSRETQYF.

The rearrangement joins TRBV6-5 to TRBJ1-4; D is unresolved. V lost 6 bases, J lost 6 bases, and 14 bases lay in between. In germline, CDR1 is MNHEY, CDR2 SVGAGI. This CDR3 has 14 residues. The CDR3, as DNA: TGTGCCAGCAGCCGGGATCCTCGGGATGAAAAACTGTTTTTT. It is translated as CASSRDPRDEKLFF.

The rearrangement joins TRBV19 to TRBJ1-2; D remains ambiguous. Germline CDR1 LNHDA, CDR2 SQIVND (reference sequence). V shed 2 bases and J shed 6 bases, with 10 bases lying between them. The CDR3 length is 13 residues. This CDR3 reads CASSISGANGYTF. Here the CDR3 DNA reads TGTGCCAGTAGTATAAGCGGCGCCAATGGCTACACCTTC.

This clone appeared a few times. The chain couples TRBV6-4 to TRBJ2-3; D may be TRBD2 (5 bases). Germline V CDR1 and CDR2: MRHNA, SNTAGT. The CDR3 extends over 12 amino acids. Trimming left V 3 bases short and J 6 bases short, with 7 bases between. The CDR3 DNA reads TGTGCCAGCAGTGATCGGGGTGATACGCAGTATTTT. Protein: CASSDRGDTQYF.

The V call is TRBV7-3, the J call TRBJ2-1, with D perhaps TRBD2 (5 bases). The V end lost 1 base, the J end lost 6 bases, and 10 bases lay between the germline ends. The CDR3 extends over 14 amino acids. CDR1 is SGHTA and CDR2 is FQGTGA in the germline V gene. As DNA, the CDR3 is TGTGCCAGCAGCTTAAACGGGAATCTCAATGAGCAGTTCTTC. Protein product: CASSLNGNLNEQFF.

The chain couples TRBV5-6 to TRBJ1-2, with D hard to call. With 5 bases removed from V and 6 bases from J, the gap between germline ends came to 17 bases. The germline V gene encodes CDR1 SGHDT and CDR2 YYEEEE. CDR3 size: 14 residues. The DNA for the CDR3 is TGTGCCAGCAGTCACTTTAGAAGGGAGGATGGCTACACCTTC. This encodes CASSHFRREDGYTF. Combining the CDR3 with reference TRBV5-6 and TRBJ1-2 gives the whole variable domain DAGVTQSPTHLIKTRGQQVTLRCSPKSGHDTVSWYQQALGQGPQFIFQYYEEEERQRGNFPDRFSGHQFPNYSSELNVNALLLGDSALYLCASSHFRREDGYTFGSGTRLTVV.

This clone was observed a handful of times. The chain uses TRBV7-8 and TRBJ1-2; maybe TRBD1 (5 bases). The germline V and J ends were trimmed by 2 bases and 6 bases, with 10 bases remaining between them. CDR1 SGHVS and CDR2 FQNEAQ come from the germline V gene. The CDR3 spans 13 residues. CDR3 loop: CASSLNRRNGYTF. DNA of the CDR3: TGTGCCAGCAGCTTAAACAGGCGGAATGGCTACACCTTC.

The rearrangement joins TRBV5-6 to TRBJ1-5, with 12 bases aligning to TRBD1. CDR3 length equals 14 residues. From germline, CDR1 is SGHDT and CDR2 YYEEEE. V was pared by 2 bases and J by 7 bases, with 1 base of the junction left unmatched. In DNA, the CDR3 is TGTGCCAGCAGCTTCGGGACAGGGGGCCAGCCCCAGCATTTT. Translating gives CASSFGTGGQPQHF.